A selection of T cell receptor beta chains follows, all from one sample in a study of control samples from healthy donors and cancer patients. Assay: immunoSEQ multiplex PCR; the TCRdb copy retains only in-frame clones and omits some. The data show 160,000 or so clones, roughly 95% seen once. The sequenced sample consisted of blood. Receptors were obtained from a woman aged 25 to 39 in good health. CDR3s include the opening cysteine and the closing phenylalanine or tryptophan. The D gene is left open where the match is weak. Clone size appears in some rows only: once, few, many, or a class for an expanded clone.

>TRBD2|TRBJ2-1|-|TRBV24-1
CATSGSLAADNEQFF
TGTGCCACCAGTGGTAGCCTAGCGGCCGACAATGAGCAGTTCTTC
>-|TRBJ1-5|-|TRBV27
CASSLSSNQPQHF
TGTGCCAGCAGTTTATCGAGCAATCAGCCCCAGCATTTT
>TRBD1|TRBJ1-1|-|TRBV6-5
CASSPHQGVFTEAFF
TGTGCCAGCAGTCCCCACCAGGGGGTATTCACTGAAGCTTTCTTT
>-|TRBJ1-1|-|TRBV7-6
CASSLKRANTEAFF
TGTGCCAGCAGCTTAAAGAGAGCGAACACTGAAGCTTTCTTT
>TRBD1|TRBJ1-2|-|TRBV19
CASSLNRDSSYGYTF
TGTGCCAGTAGTCTAAACCGGGACAGTTCCTATGGCTACACCTTC
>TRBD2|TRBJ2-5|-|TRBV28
CASSLSGRAKETQYF
TGTGCCAGCAGTTTAAGCGGGAGGGCCAAAGAGACCCAGTACTTC
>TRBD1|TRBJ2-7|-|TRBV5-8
CASSLDATGQFPYEQYF
TGTGCCAGCAGCTTGGATGCAACGGGACAGTTCCCCTACGAGCAGTACTTC
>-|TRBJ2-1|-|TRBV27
CATREWGNEQFF
TGTGCCACCCGCGAATGGGGGAATGAGCAGTTCTTC
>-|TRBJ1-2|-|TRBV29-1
CSVEGRDSYGYTF
TGCAGCGTTGAAGGCCGCGACAGCTATGGCTACACCTTC
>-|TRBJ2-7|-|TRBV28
CASSLNGAAGEQYF
TGTGCCAGCAGTTTAAACGGCGCGGCGGGCGAGCAGTACTTC
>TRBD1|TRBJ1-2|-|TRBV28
CASQAGTVFYGYTF
TGTGCCAGCCAAGCCGGGACAGTTTTCTATGGCTACACCTTC
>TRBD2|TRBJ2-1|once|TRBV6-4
CASSPSGEYNEQFF
TGTGCCAGCAGTCCGAGCGGGGAATACAATGAGCAGTTCTTC
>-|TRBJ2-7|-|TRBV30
CAWSPSSYEQYF
TGTGCCTGGAGCCCAAGCTCCTACGAGCAGTACTTC
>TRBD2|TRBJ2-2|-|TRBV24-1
CATSDPASGSNGELFF
TGTGCCACCAGTGATCCGGCTAGCGGTAGTAACGGGGAGCTGTTTTTT
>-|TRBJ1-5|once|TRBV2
CASRNRMSSNQPQHF
TGTGCCAGCAGAAACAGAATGTCTAGCAATCAGCCCCAGCATTTT
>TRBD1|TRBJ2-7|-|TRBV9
CASSETGTGIEQYF
TGTGCCAGCAGCGAGACCGGGACAGGGATCGAGCAGTACTTC
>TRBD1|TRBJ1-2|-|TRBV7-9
CASSGTGPYGYTF
TGTGCCAGCAGCGGGACAGGCCCATATGGCTACACCTTC
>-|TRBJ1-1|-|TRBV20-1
CSASKNTEAFF
TGCAGTGCTTCCAAGAACACTGAAGCTTTCTTT
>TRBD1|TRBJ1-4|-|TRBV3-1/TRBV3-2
CASSQGLTGVGEKLFF
TGTGCCAGCAGCCAAGGATTGACAGGGGTAGGGGAAAAACTGTTTTTT
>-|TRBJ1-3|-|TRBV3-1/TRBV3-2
CASSRGLGARAGNTIYF
TGTGCCAGCAGCCGTGGGCTAGGGGCCAGGGCTGGAAACACCATATATTTT
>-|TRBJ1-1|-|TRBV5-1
CASSLRLQGNTEAFF
TGCGCCAGCAGCTTGCGGTTACAGGGAAACACTGAAGCTTTCTTT
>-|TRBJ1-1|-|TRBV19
CASSPPGQYTEAFF
TGTGCCAGTAGTCCACCGGGCCAATACACTGAAGCTTTCTTT
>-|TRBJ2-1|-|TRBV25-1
CASSEFRVRSDEQFF
TGTGCCAGCAGTGAATTCAGAGTTCGGTCGGATGAGCAGTTCTTC
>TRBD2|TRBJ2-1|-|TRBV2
CASTLLAVSYNEQFF
TGTGCCAGCACGTTACTAGCGGTCTCCTACAATGAGCAGTTCTTC
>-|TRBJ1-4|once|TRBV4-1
CASSQETRGKLFF
TGCGCCAGCAGCCAAGAGACCCGGGGAAAACTGTTTTTT
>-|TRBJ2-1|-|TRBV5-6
CASSLKGGDLYNEQFF
TGTGCCAGCAGCTTAAAAGGTGGAGACCTCTACAATGAGCAGTTCTTC
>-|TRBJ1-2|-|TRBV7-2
CASSLVGSYGYTF
TGTGCCAGCAGCTTAGTCGGGTCCTATGGCTACACCTTC
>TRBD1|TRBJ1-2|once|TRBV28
CASTQTGVVIYGYTF
TGTGCCAGCACCCAGACAGGGGTTGTAATCTATGGCTACACCTTC
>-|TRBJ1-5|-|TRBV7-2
CASSMGRTGVSNQPQHF
TGTGCCAGCAGCATGGGTCGGACGGGGGTTAGCAATCAGCCCCAGCATTTT
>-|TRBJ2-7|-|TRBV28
CASSDAGISYEQYF
TGTGCCAGCAGTGATGCGGGGATTTCCTACGAGCAGTACTTC
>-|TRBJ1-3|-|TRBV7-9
CASSLASGNTIYF
TGTGCCAGCAGCTTAGCATCCGGAAACACCATATATTTT
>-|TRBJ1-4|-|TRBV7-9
CASSSNLWDGEKLFF
TGTGCCAGCAGCTCAAATCTTTGGGATGGTGAAAAACTGTTTTTT
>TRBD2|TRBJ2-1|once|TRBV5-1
CASSLAASGNDEQFF
TGCGCCAGCAGCCTGGCGGCTAGCGGGAATGATGAGCAGTTCTTC
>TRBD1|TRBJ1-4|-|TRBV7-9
CASSPAGGTATNEKLFF
TGTGCCAGCAGTCCAGCGGGGGGGACAGCAACTAATGAAAAACTGTTTTTT
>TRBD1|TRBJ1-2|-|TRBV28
CASSSPGQGGDYGYTF
TGTGCCAGCAGTAGTCCGGGACAGGGTGGGGACTATGGCTACACCTTC
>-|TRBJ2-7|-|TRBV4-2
CASSQESVPLKQYF
TGTGCCAGCAGCCAAGAGTCGGTACCCCTCAAGCAGTACTTC
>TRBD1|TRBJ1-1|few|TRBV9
CASSEGPGGTEAFF
TGTGCCAGCAGCGAGGGACCAGGGGGCACTGAAGCTTTCTTT
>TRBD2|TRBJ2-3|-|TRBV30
CAWGLAGGRVDTQYF
TGTGCCTGGGGACTAGCGGGGGGGCGTGTAGATACGCAGTATTTT
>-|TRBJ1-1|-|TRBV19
CASSIVSGEITEAFF
TGTGCCAGTAGTATAGTGTCAGGGGAAATCACTGAAGCTTTCTTT
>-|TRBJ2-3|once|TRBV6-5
CATQSTGPTDTQYF
TGTGCCACGCAAAGCACAGGACCCACAGATACGCAGTATTTT
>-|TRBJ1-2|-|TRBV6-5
CASSYGGLGYGYTF
TGTGCCAGCAGTTACGGCGGGTTAGGCTATGGCTACACCTTC
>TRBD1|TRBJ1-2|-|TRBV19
CASSIDASGGAVYGYTF
TGTGCCAGTAGTATAGACGCTTCAGGGGGCGCGGTCTATGGCTACACCTTC
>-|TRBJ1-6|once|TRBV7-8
CASSLVSQPNSPLHF
TGTGCCAGCAGCTTAGTATCACAGCCGAATTCACCCCTCCACTTT
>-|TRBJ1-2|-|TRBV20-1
CRVEGGGYTF
TGCAGAGTTGAGGGGGGAGGCTACACCTTC
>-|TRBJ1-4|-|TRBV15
CATARVQGWRTNEKLFF
TGTGCCACCGCGCGGGTGCAGGGGTGGAGGACTAATGAAAAACTGTTTTTT
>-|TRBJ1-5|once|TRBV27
CASSWPWDRRVSNQPQHF
TGTGCCAGCAGTTGGCCGTGGGACCGGAGGGTGAGCAATCAGCCCCAGCATTTT
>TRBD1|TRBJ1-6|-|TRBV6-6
CASSSPGTGGSSYNSPLHF
TGTGCCAGCAGCTCGCCCGGGACAGGCGGGAGCTCCTATAATTCACCCCTCCACTTT
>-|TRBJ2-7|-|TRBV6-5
CASSYGGSRDEQYF
TGTGCCAGCAGTTACGGCGGGTCAAGAGACGAGCAGTACTTC
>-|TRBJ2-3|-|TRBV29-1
CSVAGTSSTDTQYF
TGCAGCGTCGCCGGGACTTCTAGCACAGATACGCAGTATTTT
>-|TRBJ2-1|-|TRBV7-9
CASSLSQRSTYNEQFF
TGTGCCAGCAGCCTAAGCCAGCGGTCGACCTACAATGAGCAGTTCTTC
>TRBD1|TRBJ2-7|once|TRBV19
CASSPGTVIYEQYF
TGTGCCAGTAGTCCTGGGACAGTCATCTACGAGCAGTACTTC
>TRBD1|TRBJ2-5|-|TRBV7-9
CASSLPQGSQETQYF
TGTGCCAGCAGCTTACCACAGGGGAGTCAAGAGACCCAGTACTTC
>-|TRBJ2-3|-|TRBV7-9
CASSLYGGITDTQYF
TGTGCCAGCAGCTTATATGGGGGGATCACAGATACGCAGTATTTT